These 18 T cell receptor beta chains originate from one sample sequenced in a study of blood T cell repertoires in COVID-19. The table came from immunoSEQ multiplex PCR; TCRdb's copy has only in-frame clones and leaves some out. The sample lists 250,000 to 350,000 clones; approximately 90% were seen once. Material: PBMCs or T cells enriched from blood (not recorded which). The source is a woman aged 50 to 60 who had recovered from COVID-19.

The genes are TRBV30 and TRBJ1-1; 7 positions match TRBD1. This CDR3 spans 17 amino acids. The ends lost 3 bases at V and 0 bases at J; junction bases unmatched: 13. Germline V gene sequence: CDR1 GTSNPN, CDR2 SVGIG (reference sequence). CDR3 nucleotides: TGTGCCTGGAGCGAACCCCGACAGGGATACATGAACACTGAAGCTTTCTTT. It encodes CAWSEPRQGYMNTEAFF.

The rearrangement joins TRBV5-1 to TRBJ1-5; perhaps TRBD1 as D (5 bases). Per germline, CDR1 SGHRS and CDR2 YFSETQ. The V and J ends lost 1 base and 6 bases respectively, with 11 bases between them. CDR3 length: 14 residues. The CDR3: CASSLSGGSQPQHF. The CDR3 DNA follows: TGCGCCAGCAGCTTGTCGGGGGGGAGTCAGCCCCAGCATTTT.

This chain connects TRBV7-2 to TRBJ2-2; the D gene is possibly TRBD2 (6 bases). The germline V gene encodes CDR1 SGHTA and CDR2 FQGNSA. This CDR3 has 15 amino acids. With 5 bases removed from V and 4 bases from J, the gap between germline ends came to 14 bases. The CDR3 loop reads CASSRRGVTTGELFF. As DNA, the CDR3 is TGTGCCAGCAGCAGACGCGGGGTTACCACCGGGGAGCTGTTTTTT.

The chain couples TRBV28 to TRBJ1-1, with D uncertain. Germline CDR1 is MDHEN and CDR2 is SYDVKM. This CDR3 is 12 amino acids long. V gave up 5 bases and J gave up 1 base, with 5 bases separating them. CDR3 nucleotide sequence: TGTGCCAGCAGTCAGGAGAACACTGAAGCTTTCTTT. Translation: CASSQENTEAFF.

This chain uses TRBV6-6 with TRBJ2-2; 9 nucleotides match TRBD1. The junction had 10 bases not matched to a gene; V was cut back by 6 bases and J by 5 bases. Per the germline V gene, CDR1 is MNHNY and CDR2 is SVGAGI (reference sequence). This CDR3 has 16 amino acids. The CDR3 reads CASRPTQGAGTGELFF. The CDR3 DNA reads as TGTGCCAGCAGACCTACACAGGGGGCGGGGACCGGGGAGCTGTTTTTT.

CDR3 region: CASRPLAGGEQYF. The DNA of the CDR3 is TGTGCCAGCAGACCTCTAGCGGGAGGCGAGCAGTACTTC. The chain is built from TRBV6-2 or TRBV6-3 and TRBJ2-7, with 11 bases that match TRBD2. Germline values: CDR1 MNHEY, CDR2 SVGEGT. This CDR3 has 13 residues. J gave up 6 bases and V 6 bases, and 4 bases lay outside the gene matches.

The chain has TRBV12-3 or TRBV12-4 and TRBJ2-7, with D unclear. V gave up 3 bases and J gave up 7 bases, with 10 bases separating them. The CDR3 sequence is 12 residues long. In nucleotides, the CDR3 is TGTGCCAGCAGTTTTGGCGGTGCTGAGCAGTACTTC. This sequence encodes CASSFGGAEQYF.

V is TRBV11-3 and J is TRBJ2-1, with D unclear. The CDR3 sequence is 14 residues long. Germline CDR1 SGHNT, CDR2 YENEEA. Trimming removed 6 bases from V and 0 bases from J, with 9 bases in between. CDR3 DNA sequence: TGTGCCAGCAGTAAGGAGAACTCCTACAATGAGCAGTTCTTC. It is translated as CASSKENSYNEQFF.

The V call is TRBV7-2, the J call TRBJ2-5; 8 positions agree with TRBD2. Germline trimming cut 0 bases from V and 5 bases from J; bases unmatched to any gene: 2. There are 14 residues in the CDR3. Germline V gives CDR1 SGHTA, CDR2 FQGNSA. The CDR3 nucleotides read TGTGCCAGCAGCTTAGCCGGGAGGGGTGAGACCCAGTACTTC. Translation gives CASSLAGRGETQYF. Supplemented by reference TRBV7-2 and TRBJ2-5, the full variable domain reads GAGVSQSPSNKVTEKGKDVELRCDPISGHTALYWYRQSLGQGLEFLIYFQGNSAPDKSGLPSDRFSAERTGGSVSTLTIQRTQQEDSAVYLCASSLAGRGETQYFGPGTRLLVL.

The rearrangement joins TRBV28 to TRBJ1-5; D may be TRBD1 (5 bases). V shed 7 bases and J shed 6 bases, with 10 bases lying between them. The CDR3 has 12 amino acids. The germline V gene encodes CDR1 MDHEN and CDR2 SYDVKM. CDR3 in DNA: TGTGCCAGCACCACAGGCACTCAGCCCCAGCATTTT. Residues: CASTTGTQPQHF.

This clone was observed a single time. The rearrangement joins TRBV12-3 or TRBV12-4 to TRBJ1-5; no reliable D call. V was clipped by 1 base and J by 7 bases, with 5 bases between them. There are 12 residues in the CDR3. The CDR3 sequence is CASSLVGQPQHF. The CDR3 DNA reads as TGTGCCAGCAGTTTAGTGGGCCAGCCCCAGCATTTT.

The chain employs TRBV7-3 and TRBJ2-7; TRBD1 aligns across 10 bases. The CDR3 contains 15 residues. J gave up 3 bases and V 5 bases, and 7 bases lay outside the gene matches. Germline V gene data show CDR1 as SGHTA and CDR2 as FQGTGA. The CDR3 loop is CASSPGGTGDYEQYF. The CDR3 region has the DNA TGTGCCAGCAGCCCAGGAGGGACAGGGGACTACGAGCAGTACTTC.

This chain joins TRBV4-1 and TRBJ2-2; TRBD2 agrees at 9 bases. This CDR3 is 17 amino acids long. Germline V gives CDR1 MGHRA, CDR2 YSYEKL. Germline trimming cut 0 bases from V and 7 bases from J; bases unmatched to any gene: 9. The chain's CDR3 is CASSQDGSGRPGGELFF. CDR3 sequence (DNA): TGCGCCAGCAGCCAAGATGGGAGCGGGAGGCCAGGCGGGGAGCTGTTTTTT.

The rearrangement joins TRBV9 to TRBJ1-4; D is perhaps TRBD1 (5 bases). Trimming shortened V by 4 bases and J by 2 bases, and 15 bases separated the two germline ends. CDR3 size: 16 residues. CDR1 and CDR2 (germline): SGDLS, YYNGEE. The CDR3 is CASSLRAGGTNEKLFF. The CDR3 DNA reads as TGTGCCAGCAGCCTCAGGGCGGGGGGGACTAATGAAAAACTGTTTTTT.

The chain joins TRBV28 to TRBJ2-7; D unclear. This CDR3 is 12 amino acids long. V was clipped by 5 bases and J by 4 bases, with 9 bases between them. Looked up from germline, CDR1 is MDHEN and CDR2 is SYDVKM. This CDR3 reads CASSLDKYEQYF. CDR3 nucleotides: TGTGCCAGCAGTCTTGACAAGTACGAGCAGTACTTC.

Concerning this clone itself: This specimen includes other DNA sequences encoding the same CDR3. This rearrangement joins TRBV5-1 to TRBJ1-1; 9 nucleotides align to TRBD1. The CDR3 runs to 14 residues. The V and J ends lost 3 bases and 1 base, in that order; junction bases with no gene match: 1. CDR1 and CDR2 from the germline V gene are SGHRS and YFSETQ. The CDR3 DNA reads TGCGCCAGCAGCTCACAGGGGGCGAACACTGAAGCTTTCTTT. Translation: CASSSQGANTEAFF.

This chain links TRBV9 with TRBJ2-3; TRBD2 aligns across 7 bases. J gave up 1 base and V 5 bases, and 7 bases lay outside the gene matches. The germline gives CDR1 SGDLS, CDR2 YYNGEE. The CDR3 has 15 amino acids. In DNA form, the CDR3 reads TGTGCCAGCAGTTTTGGGGGGGTAGGCACAGATACGCAGTATTTT. As protein: CASSFGGVGTDTQYF.

This clone was found many times. The chain has TRBV3-1 (or the pseudogene TRBV3-2) and TRBJ1-1; unclear D gene. The germline V and J ends were trimmed by 5 bases and 3 bases, with 10 bases remaining between them. Germline-derived CDR1 and CDR2 are LGHDT and YNNKEL (reference sequence). CDR3 length: 13 residues. The CDR3 reads CASSYQQYTEAFF. The CDR3 nucleotides are TGTGCCAGCAGCTACCAACAGTACACTGAAGCTTTCTTT.